Shown below are 11 T cell receptor beta chains from a single sample sequenced in a study of blood T cell repertoires in COVID-19. Method: immunoSEQ multiplex PCR; TCRdb's copy keeps in-frame clones and lacks some. Of around 340,000 clones listed, roughly 90% are singletons. Sequenced input: PBMCs or T cells enriched from blood (not recorded which). The source of these receptors is a woman in her 30s who had been exposed to COVID-19.

The rearrangement uses TRBV5-1 and TRBJ2-3; tentative D call: TRBD2 (6 bases). The CDR3 contains 14 residues. Germline values: CDR1 SGHRS, CDR2 YFSETQ. V was trimmed by 1 base and J by 3 bases, leaving 9 bases between them. CDR3 amino acids: CASSLTSRTDTQYF. CDR3 in DNA: TGCGCCAGCAGCTTGACTAGCAGGACAGATACGCAGTATTTT.

The rearrangement uses TRBV10-1 and TRBJ1-2; no reliable D call. The CDR3 covers 14 residues. Germline assignment: CDR1 WNHNN and CDR2 SYGVQD (reference sequence). V was shortened by 0 bases and J by 6 bases, with 11 bases between the two germline ends. DNA for the CDR3: TGCGCCAGCAGTGAGTCGGGCCGCCCTCATGGCTACACCTTC. As protein: CASSESGRPHGYTF.

This rearrangement joins TRBV19 to TRBJ1-1; D unresolved. Germline-derived CDR1 and CDR2 are LNHDA and SQIVND (reference sequence). V shed 1 base and J shed 2 bases, with 14 bases lying between them. The CDR3 loop spans 16 amino acids. The CDR3 sequence is CASSIGPDRPNTEAFF. The CDR3 bases are TGTGCCAGTAGTATAGGCCCAGATCGCCCAAACACTGAAGCTTTCTTT.

The genes are TRBV19 and TRBJ1-1, with no clear D. Trimming removed 6 bases from V and 2 bases from J, with 13 bases in between. The CDR3 sequence is 14 residues long. Germline CDR1 and CDR2: LNHDA and SQIVND (reference sequence). The CDR3 coding sequence is TGTGCCAGTAGATCGCGTACGGGAAACACTGAAGCTTTCTTT. Protein sequence: CASRSRTGNTEAFF.

This chain uses TRBV28 with TRBJ1-1; the D gene is possibly TRBD1 (6 bases). Germline values: CDR1 MDHEN, CDR2 SYDVKM. The CDR3 has 15 amino acids. Trimming removed 6 bases from V and 6 bases from J, with 20 bases in between. CDR3 sequence: CASSPFRTAGSEAFF. The CDR3 DNA is TGTGCCAGCAGCCCTTTCAGGACAGCAGGCTCTGAAGCTTTCTTT.

This chain links TRBV4-1 with TRBJ1-1; the match to TRBD1 covers 7 bases. The trim removed 3 bases at V and 3 bases at J, leaving 4 bases unmatched. Germline-derived CDR1 and CDR2 are MGHRA and YSYEKL. This CDR3 is built from 14 residues. The CDR3 region is CASSQGDSDTEAFF. In DNA, the CDR3 is TGCGCCAGCAGCCAGGGGGACAGCGACACTGAAGCTTTCTTT.

This rearrangement joins TRBV7-9 to TRBJ1-5; the D is unclear. CDR3 length equals 18 residues. Trimming stripped 4 bases from V and 1 base from J, with 20 bases between. The germline V gene has CDR1 SEHNR and CDR2 FQNEAQ (reference sequence). CDR3 protein: CASSSGGQTSLSNQPQHF. The CDR3 region has the DNA TGTGCCAGCAGCTCTGGCGGGCAGACTTCCTTAAGCAATCAGCCCCAGCATTTT.

The rearrangement links TRBV19 to TRBJ2-2; a possible D gene is TRBD1 (5 bases). The CDR3 length is 15 residues. Germline CDR1 is LNHDA and CDR2 is SQIVND (reference sequence). The ends were cut back, 6 bases at V and 2 bases at J, with 13 bases in the middle. The DNA for the CDR3 is TGTGCCAGTAGATGGACACCACTAAACACCGGGGAGCTGTTTTTT. Amino acids: CASRWTPLNTGELFF.

The chain carries TRBV5-1 and TRBJ2-7; 8 bases align to TRBD2. The CDR3 covers 13 residues. Germline trimming cut 1 base from V and 5 bases from J; bases unmatched to any gene: 2. Per germline, CDR1 SGHRS and CDR2 YFSETQ. In DNA, the CDR3 is TGCGCCAGCAGCTTGAAAGCGGGAGACGAGCAGTACTTC. It yields the protein CASSLKAGDEQYF.

The V call is TRBV18, the J call TRBJ2-2; D may be TRBD2 (6 bases). This CDR3 spans 17 amino acids. V was clipped by 1 base and J by 3 bases, with 15 bases between them. Germline V CDR1 and CDR2: KGHSH, LQKENI. In DNA form, the CDR3 reads TGTGCCAGCTCACCACGTCCGGGGGAGTGGTACACCGGGGAGCTGTTTTTT. Amino acid sequence: CASSPRPGEWYTGELFF.

The chain has TRBV9 and TRBJ2-5; TRBD2 is a possible D gene (5 bases). Germline V gives CDR1 SGDLS, CDR2 YYNGEE. The ends were cut back, 0 bases at V and 8 bases at J, with 20 bases in the middle. The CDR3 length is 16 residues. For the CDR3, the DNA is TGTGCCAGCAGCGTAGGTGAAAGAGGGAGCTTCCGAACCCAGTACTTC. Protein sequence: CASSVGERGSFRTQYF.